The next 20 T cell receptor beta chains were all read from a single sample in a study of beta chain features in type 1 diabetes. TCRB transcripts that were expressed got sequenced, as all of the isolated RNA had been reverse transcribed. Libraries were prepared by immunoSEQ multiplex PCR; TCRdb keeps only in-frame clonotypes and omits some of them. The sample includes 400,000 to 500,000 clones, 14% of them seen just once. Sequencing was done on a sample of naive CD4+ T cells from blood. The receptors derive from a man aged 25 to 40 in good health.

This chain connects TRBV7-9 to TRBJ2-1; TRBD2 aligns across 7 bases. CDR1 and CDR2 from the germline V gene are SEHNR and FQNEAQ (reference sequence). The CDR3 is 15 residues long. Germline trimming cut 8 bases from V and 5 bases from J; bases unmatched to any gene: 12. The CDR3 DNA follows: TGTGCCAGCTCCCCGCTAACTAGCGTTAACAATGAGCAGTTCTTC. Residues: CASSPLTSVNNEQFF.

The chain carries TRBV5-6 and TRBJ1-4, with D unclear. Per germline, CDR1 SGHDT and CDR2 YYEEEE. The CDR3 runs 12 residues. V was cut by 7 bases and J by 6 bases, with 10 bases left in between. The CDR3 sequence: CASARLDEKLFF. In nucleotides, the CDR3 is TGTGCCAGCGCGAGGCTGGATGAAAAACTGTTTTTT.

CDR3 residues: CASSLVASGGETQYF. The DNA for the CDR3 is TGCGCCAGCAGCTTGGTGGCTAGCGGCGGGGAGACCCAGTACTTC. The V gene is TRBV5-1, the J gene TRBJ2-5; 7 bases match TRBD2. Unmatched junction bases numbered 7, after V lost 0 bases and J lost 5 bases. CDR1 and CDR2 (germline): SGHRS, YFSETQ. The CDR3 length is 15 residues.

CDR3 in DNA: TGTGCCAGCAGTGGAAACAGGGGGCACGGCTACACCTTC. Encoded protein: CASSGNRGHGYTF. The chain employs TRBV2 and TRBJ1-2, with 9 bases matching TRBD1. The CDR3 has 13 residues. With 4 bases clipped from V and 8 bases from J, the junction kept 5 bases outside the gene matches. Looked up from germline, CDR1 is SNHLY and CDR2 is FYNNEI.

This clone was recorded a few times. The CDR3: CASSPRDFFETQYF. CDR3 in DNA: TGTGCCAGCTCACCAAGGGATTTCTTCGAGACCCAGTACTTC. This chain joins TRBV18 and TRBJ2-5; the D is unclear. Germline V gene lookup returns CDR1 KGHSH and CDR2 LQKENI. V was pared by 2 bases and J by 5 bases, with 12 bases between. There are 14 residues in the CDR3.

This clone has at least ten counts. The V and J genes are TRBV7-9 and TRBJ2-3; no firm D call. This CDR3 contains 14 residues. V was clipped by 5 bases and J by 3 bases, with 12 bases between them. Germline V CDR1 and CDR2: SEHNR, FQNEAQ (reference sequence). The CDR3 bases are TGTGCCAGCAGCCCGTATTCCGGGACAGATACGCAGTATTTT. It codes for CASSPYSGTDTQYF.

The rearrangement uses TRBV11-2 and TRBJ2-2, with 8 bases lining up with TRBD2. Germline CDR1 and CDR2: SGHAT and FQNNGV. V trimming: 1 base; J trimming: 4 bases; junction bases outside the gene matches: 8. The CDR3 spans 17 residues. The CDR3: CASSLVVLAVPTGELFF. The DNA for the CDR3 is TGTGCCAGCAGCTTAGTGGTACTAGCGGTTCCCACCGGGGAGCTGTTTTTT. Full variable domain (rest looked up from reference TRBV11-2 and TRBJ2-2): EAGVAQSPRYKIIEKRQSVAFWCNPISGHATLYWYQQILGQGPKLLIQFQNNGVVDDSQLPKDRFSAERLKGVDSTLKIQPAKLEDSAVYLCASSLVVLAVPTGELFFGEGSRLTVL.

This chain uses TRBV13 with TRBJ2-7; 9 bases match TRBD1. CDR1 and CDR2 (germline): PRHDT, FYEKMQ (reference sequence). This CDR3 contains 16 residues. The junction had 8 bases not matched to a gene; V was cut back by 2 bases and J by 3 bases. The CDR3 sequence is CASSLSLGQGFYEQYF. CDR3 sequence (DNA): TGTGCCAGCAGCTTATCTCTGGGACAGGGTTTCTACGAGCAGTACTTC.

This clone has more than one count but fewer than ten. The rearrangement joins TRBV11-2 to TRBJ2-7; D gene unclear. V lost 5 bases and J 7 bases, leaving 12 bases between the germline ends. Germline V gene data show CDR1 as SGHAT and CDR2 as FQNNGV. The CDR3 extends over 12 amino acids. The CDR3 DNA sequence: TGTGCCAGCAGCCTGTCCCTTGGGGAGCAGTACGTC. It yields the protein CASSLSLGEQYV.

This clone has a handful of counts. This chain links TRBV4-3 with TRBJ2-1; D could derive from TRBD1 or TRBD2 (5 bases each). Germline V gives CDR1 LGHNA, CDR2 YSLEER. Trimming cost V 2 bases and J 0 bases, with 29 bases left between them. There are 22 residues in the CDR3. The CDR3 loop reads CASSQPRQGRMRDRSSYNEQFF. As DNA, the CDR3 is TGCGCCAGCAGCCAACCCCGCCAGGGCCGAATGAGGGACCGAAGCTCCTACAATGAGCAGTTCTTC.

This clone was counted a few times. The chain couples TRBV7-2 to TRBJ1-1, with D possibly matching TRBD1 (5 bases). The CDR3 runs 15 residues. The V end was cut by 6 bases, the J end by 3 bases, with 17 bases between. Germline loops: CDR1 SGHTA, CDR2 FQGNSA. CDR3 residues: CASRVGQGPYTEAFF. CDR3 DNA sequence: TGTGCCAGCAGGGTTGGGCAGGGTCCTTACACTGAAGCTTTCTTT.

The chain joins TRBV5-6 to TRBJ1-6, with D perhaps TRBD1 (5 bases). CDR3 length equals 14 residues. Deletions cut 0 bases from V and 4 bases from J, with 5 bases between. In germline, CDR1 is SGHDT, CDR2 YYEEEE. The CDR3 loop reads CASSLGQYNSPLHF. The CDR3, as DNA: TGTGCCAGCAGCTTGGGACAGTATAATTCACCCCTCCACTTT.

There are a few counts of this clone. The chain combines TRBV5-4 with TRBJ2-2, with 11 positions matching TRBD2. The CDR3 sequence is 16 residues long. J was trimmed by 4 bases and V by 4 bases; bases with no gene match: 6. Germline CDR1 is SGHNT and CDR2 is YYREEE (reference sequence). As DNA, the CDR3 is TGTGCCAGCAGCCATCTAGCGGGGGGCAGCACCGGGGAGCTGTTTTTT. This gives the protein CASSHLAGGSTGELFF.

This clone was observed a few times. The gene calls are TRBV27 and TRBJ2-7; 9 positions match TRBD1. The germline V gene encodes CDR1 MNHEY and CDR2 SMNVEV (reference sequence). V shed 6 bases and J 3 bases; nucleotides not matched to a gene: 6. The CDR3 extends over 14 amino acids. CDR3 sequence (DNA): TGTGCCAGCAGCTTGGACAGGGGACGCTACGAGCAGTACTTC. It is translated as CASSLDRGRYEQYF.

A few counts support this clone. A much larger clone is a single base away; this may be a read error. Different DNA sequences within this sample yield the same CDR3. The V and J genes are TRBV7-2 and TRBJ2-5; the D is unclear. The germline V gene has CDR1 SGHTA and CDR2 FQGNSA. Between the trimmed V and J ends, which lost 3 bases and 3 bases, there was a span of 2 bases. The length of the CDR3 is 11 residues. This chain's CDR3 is CASSLKETQYF. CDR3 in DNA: TGTGCCAGCAGCTTGAAAGAGACCCAGTACTTC.

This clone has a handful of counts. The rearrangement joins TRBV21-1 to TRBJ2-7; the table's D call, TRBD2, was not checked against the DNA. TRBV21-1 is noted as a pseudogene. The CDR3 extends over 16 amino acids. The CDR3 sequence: CASSKERIAGPYEQYV. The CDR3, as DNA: TGTGCCAGCAGCAAAGAACGAATAGCGGGTCCCTACGAGCAGTACGTC.

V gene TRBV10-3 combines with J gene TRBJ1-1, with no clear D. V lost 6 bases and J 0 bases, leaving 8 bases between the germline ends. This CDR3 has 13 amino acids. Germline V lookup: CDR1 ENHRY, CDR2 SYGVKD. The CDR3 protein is CAIRPVMNTEAFF. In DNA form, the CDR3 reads TGTGCCATCAGACCAGTCATGAACACTGAAGCTTTCTTT.

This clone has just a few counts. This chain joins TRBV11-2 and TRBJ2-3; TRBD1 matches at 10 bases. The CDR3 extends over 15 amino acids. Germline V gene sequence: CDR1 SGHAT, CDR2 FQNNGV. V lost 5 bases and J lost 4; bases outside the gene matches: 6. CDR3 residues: CASSPSGTGADTQYF. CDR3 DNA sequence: TGTGCCAGCAGCCCCTCCGGGACAGGGGCAGATACGCAGTATTTT.

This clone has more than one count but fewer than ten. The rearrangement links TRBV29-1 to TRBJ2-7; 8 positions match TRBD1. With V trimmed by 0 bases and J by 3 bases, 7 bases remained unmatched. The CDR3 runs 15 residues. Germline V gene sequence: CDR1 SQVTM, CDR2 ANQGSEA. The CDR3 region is CSVEDRRTGSYEQYF. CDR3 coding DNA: TGCAGCGTTGAAGATCGGAGGACAGGGAGCTACGAGCAGTACTTC.

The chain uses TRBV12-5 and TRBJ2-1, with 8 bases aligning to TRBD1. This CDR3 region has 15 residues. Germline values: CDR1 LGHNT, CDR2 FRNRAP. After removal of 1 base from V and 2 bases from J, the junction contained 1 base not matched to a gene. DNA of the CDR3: TGTGCTAGTGGTTTGGGACAGGGGACCTACAATGAGCAGTTCTTC. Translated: CASGLGQGTYNEQFF. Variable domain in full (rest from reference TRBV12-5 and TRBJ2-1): DARVTQTPRHKVTEMGQEVTMRCQPILGHNTVFWYRQTMMQGLELLAYFRNRAPLDDSGMPKDRFSAEMPDATLATLKIQPSEPRDSAVYFCASGLGQGTYNEQFFGPGTRLTVL.